These T cell receptor beta chains were read from a single sample in a study of T cell changes during pregnancy in multiple sclerosis. Clones were read by immunoSEQ multiplex PCR, and TCRdb kept only the in-frame ones, dropping some. The table includes approximately 46,000 clones, 90% detected once. The sample here was peripheral blood, taken after pregnancy. The receptors were gathered from a female donor in good health, enrolled as a control in a pregnancy study. The CDR3 runs from the conserved cysteine through the conserved F or W. D genes are given only for firm matches. Clone size is given for some rows only: seen once, a few or many times, or a class if the clone is expanded.

j_call,d_call,clone_size,v_call,cdr3_nt,cdr3_aa
TRBJ2-3,.,.,TRBV25-1,TGTGCCAGCAGTGATCCGGGGGTCACAGATACGCAGTATTTT,CASSDPGVTDTQYF
TRBJ1-5,.,.,TRBV6-4,TGTGCCAGCAGTGACTCCGGGGATAGCAATCAGCCCCAGCATTTT,CASSDSGDSNQPQHF
TRBJ2-2,TRBD1,.,TRBV11-2,TGTGCCAGCAGCGGGACAGGGAGCACCGGGGAGCTGTTTTTT,CASSGTGSTGELFF
TRBJ2-2,TRBD1,once,TRBV7-9,TGTGCCAGCAGCGACGGGACAGGAGGCACCGGGGAGCTGTTTTTT,CASSDGTGGTGELFF
TRBJ1-5,.,.,TRBV10-3,TGTGCCATCAGTGAGTCAGGAGGCAATCAGCCCCAGCATTTT,CAISESGGNQPQHF
TRBJ2-2,.,.,TRBV6-4,TGTGCCAGCAGTGAGAGTAACACCGGGGAGCTGTTTTTT,CASSESNTGELFF
TRBJ2-1,TRBD2,.,TRBV30,TGTGCCTGGACTAGCGGGAGGTCAGACAATGAGCAGTTCTTC,CAWTSGRSDNEQFF
TRBJ2-1,TRBD1,.,TRBV5-6,TGTGCCAGCAGCGGCCGGAACAGGGGGCGGGATAGCTATGAGCAGTTCTTC,CASSGRNRGRDSYEQFF
TRBJ2-3,TRBD2,.,TRBV4-2,TGTGCCAGCAGCCAAGGGCTGGGCGGGTCGGGAGGAGATACGCAGTATTTT,CASSQGLGGSGGDTQYF
TRBJ2-7,TRBD2,.,TRBV19,TGTGCCAGTAGTTTTTCTAGCGGGGGGCCGTGGGAGCAGTACTTC,CASSFSSGGPWEQYF
TRBJ2-1,TRBD1,.,TRBV7-6,TGTGCCAGCAGCTCCCCGGGACAGGGGTTCCATGAGCAGTTCTTC,CASSSPGQGFHEQFF
TRBJ1-6,.,.,TRBV18,TGTGCCAGCTCACCATCGGCAGGGTATAATTCACCCCTCCACTTT,CASSPSAGYNSPLHF
TRBJ1-1,TRBD1,.,TRBV14,TGTGCCAGCAGCCAAAGACAGGGGGCGCGCACTGAAGCTTTCTTT,CASSQRQGARTEAFF
TRBJ1-3,.,.,TRBV28,TGTGCCAGCAGTTCGTTCCCAGCTGGAAACACCATATATTTT,CASSSFPAGNTIYF
TRBJ1-1,.,.,TRBV7-2,TGTGCCAGCAGCCCCCTCTTAGAGGCGGGGAACACTGAAGCTTTCTTT,CASSPLLEAGNTEAFF
TRBJ2-4,TRBD1,.,TRBV29-1,TGCAGCGTCCGGACAGGGAGCCAACTAGCCAAAAACATTCAGTACTTC,CSVRTGSQLAKNIQYF
TRBJ1-6,.,.,TRBV5-6,TGTGCCAGCAGCTTGGAAGGGGGATTATCCTATAATTCACCCCTCCACTTT,CASSLEGGLSYNSPLHF
TRBJ2-3,TRBD2,.,TRBV19,TGTGCCAGTAGTATAGCCGGGGGGGCTAGCACAGATACGCAGTATTTT,CASSIAGGASTDTQYF
TRBJ1-1,TRBD1,.,TRBV6-1,TGTGCCAGCAGCTCGACAGGGTCTAACACTGAAGCTTTCTTT,CASSSTGSNTEAFF
TRBJ1-1,.,.,TRBV6-1,TGTGCCAGCAGGGCCGAAGTGGTCGGGGCTGAAGCTTTCTTT,CASRAEVVGAEAFF
TRBJ1-1,.,.,TRBV25-1,TGTGCCAGCAGTGCGGATACTCTGACTAACACTGAAGCTTTCTTT,CASSADTLTNTEAFF
TRBJ2-5,TRBD2,.,TRBV6-4,TGTGCCAGCAGTGATCGAGCGGGAGCAGAGACCCAGTACTTC,CASSDRAGAETQYF
TRBJ2-5,TRBD2,.,TRBV5-3,TGTGCCAGAAGCTCGCCAGGGACTAGCGGGAGGAAAAAAGAGACCCAGTACTTC,CARSSPGTSGRKKETQYF
TRBJ2-7,.,.,TRBV5-6,TGTGCCAGCACCTTAAACGGGAAAGGGACCTACGAGCAGTACTTC,CASTLNGKGTYEQYF
TRBJ1-1,.,.,TRBV27,TGTGCCAGCAGTTTATGGAGGCCCCCGGGCACTGAAGCTTTCTTT,CASSLWRPPGTEAFF
TRBJ2-3,.,.,TRBV2,TGTGCCAGCAAAGACAGGTCCCCCTACACAGATACGCAGTATTTT,CASKDRSPYTDTQYF
TRBJ1-1,.,.,TRBV29-1,TGCAGCGTTGAATCGGTCGAAGCTTTCTTT,CSVESVEAFF
TRBJ1-5,.,.,TRBV11-2,TGTGCCAGCACCCAGGGCCGACATCAGCCCCAGCATTTT,CASTQGRHQPQHF
TRBJ1-5,.,.,TRBV28,TGTGCCAGCAGTTTACTTGCGGATAGCAATCAGCCCCAGCATTTT,CASSLLADSNQPQHF
TRBJ2-1,TRBD2,.,TRBV14,TGTGCCAGCAGCCGGAGACTAGCGGCGACCTACAATGAGCAGTTCTTC,CASSRRLAATYNEQFF
TRBJ2-1,.,once,TRBV5-1,TGCGCCAGCAGCGAAGTGGGTACGGGACAATCCGACAATGAGCAGTTCTTC,CASSEVGTGQSDNEQFF
TRBJ1-2,.,.,TRBV6-6,TGTGCCAGCTCGATAGCCGGCTATGGCTACACCTTC,CASSIAGYGYTF
TRBJ1-1,.,.,TRBV5-1,TGCGCCAGCAGCTACGACAGGCGGAACACTGAAGCTTTCTTT,CASSYDRRNTEAFF
TRBJ1-4,.,.,TRBV19,TGTGCCAGTAGTATGATTGGAGGGCAGAGGAGTAATGAAAAACTGTTTTTT,CASSMIGGQRSNEKLFF
TRBJ2-5,.,.,TRBV6-6,TGTGCCAGCAGTTCCGCGAAAACCCAAGAGACCCAGTACTTC,CASSSAKTQETQYF
TRBJ1-1,.,once,TRBV28,TGTGCCAGCAGCGATGCCCTAAGGAACACTGAAGCTTTCTTT,CASSDALRNTEAFF
TRBJ2-7,TRBD2,.,TRBV5-1,TGCGCCAGCAGCCGCGGACTAGCGGGAGGGACTCCGCAGTACTTC,CASSRGLAGGTPQYF
TRBJ2-5,TRBD2,.,TRBV5-1,TGCGCCAGCAGCTTCTTAGCGGGAGGGCAAGAGACCCAGTACTTC,CASSFLAGGQETQYF
TRBJ2-1,.,.,TRBV6-1,TGTGCCGCTCGGGAGACGTACAATGAGCAGTTCTTC,CAARETYNEQFF
TRBJ2-7,TRBD1,.,TRBV29-1,TGCAGCGGCTCGACAGGGCCGAAGCAGTACTTC,CSGSTGPKQYF
TRBJ2-2,TRBD2,.,TRBV5-4,TGTGCCAGCAGCCCTAGGGGCGGGGGAATCGCCGGGGAGCTGTTTTTT,CASSPRGGGIAGELFF
TRBJ1-5,TRBD1,.,TRBV6-5,TGTGCCAGCAGTTCTACAGGGGGCGCGGGCAATCAGCCCCAGCATTTT,CASSSTGGAGNQPQHF
TRBJ2-5,TRBD2,.,TRBV15,TGTGCCACCAGCAGCCCTAGCGGTCAAGAGACCCAGTACTTC,CATSSPSGQETQYF
TRBJ1-1,TRBD1,.,TRBV7-8,TGTGCCAGCAGCACAGGACAGGGGCACACTGAAGCTTTCTTT,CASSTGQGHTEAFF
TRBJ2-3,TRBD2,.,TRBV5-1,TGCGCCAGCAGCTTACGGGGGACTAGCGGAGATACGCAGTATTTT,CASSLRGTSGDTQYF
TRBJ1-4,.,.,TRBV18,TGTGCCAGCTCACCACCATCCCAGGGTGGAGAAAAACTGTTTTTT,CASSPPSQGGEKLFF
TRBJ2-7,.,.,TRBV4-1,TGCGCCAGCAGCCAAGAGGGGGGTTTTCTCTACGAGCAGTACTTC,CASSQEGGFLYEQYF
TRBJ1-2,.,.,TRBV7-2,TGTGCCAGCAGCTTTGGCAATAACTATGGCTACACCTTC,CASSFGNNYGYTF
TRBJ1-5,.,.,TRBV2,TGTGCCAGCAACCTCAGGGTGAATCAGCCCCAGCATTTT,CASNLRVNQPQHF
TRBJ1-4,TRBD1,.,TRBV7-2,TGTGCCAGCAGCTTTCTCCAGGGGGCAACTAATGAAAAACTGTTTTTT,CASSFLQGATNEKLFF
TRBJ2-7,TRBD1,.,TRBV19,TGTGCCAGTAGTGGAGGACAGGGAGGCTACGAGCAGTACTTC,CASSGGQGGYEQYF
TRBJ2-2,.,.,TRBV27,TGTGCCAGCAGTTTAGACGGCGGCACCGGGGAGCTGTTTTTT,CASSLDGGTGELFF